Shown below are 14 T cell receptor beta chains from a single sample sequenced in a study of CD8+CD57+ T cells in acquired aplastic anemia. Genomic DNA constituted the template upon which TCR beta VDJ and CDR3 profiling was performed. TCRdb re-called the reads through MiXCR, storing one row per CDR3 protein. The sample shows over 150,000 distinct CDR3 sequences, less than 65% of them seen only once. Previously, flow cytometry had revealed CD8+CD57+ cell expansion in the patients chosen for sequencing. Material: sorted CD4+, CD8+, or CD8+CD57+ T cells (not recorded which) from PBMCs. All receptors come from a human donor with aplastic anemia.

This clonotype has more than one count but fewer than ten. The chain recombines TRBV7-3 with TRBJ1-1; possible D gene TRBD1, 6 bases. CDR3 length: 19 residues. The V gene's germline CDR1 is SGHTA and CDR2 FQGTGA. Trimming took 0 bases from V and 0 from J, leaving 20 bases between them. CDR3 DNA: TGTGCCAGCAGCTTAACAGTGTTACCCCGAGGGGGGATGAACACTGAAGCTTTCTTT. Translated, it gives CASSLTVLPRGGMNTEAFF.

The chain uses TRBV20-1 and TRBJ1-3; the match to TRBD1 covers 9 bases. CDR1 and CDR2 from the germline V gene are DFQATT and SNEGSKA (reference sequence). CDR3 size: 14 residues. Trimming removed 1 base from V and 2 bases from J; junction bases left unmatched: 0. CDR3 sequence: CSARGDRAGNTIYF. CDR3 sequence (DNA): TGCAGTGCTAGAGGGGACAGGGCTGGAAACACCATATATTTT.

Only one count was recorded for this clonotype. The chain's CDR3 is CASSSQGVGQYF. CDR3 nucleotide sequence: TGCGCCAGCAGCTCGCAGGGGGTGGGGCAGTACTTC. The V gene is TRBV5-1, the J gene TRBJ2-7; 7 positions agree with TRBD1. With V trimmed by 3 bases and J by 9 bases, 6 bases remained unmatched. CDR1 and CDR2 (germline): SGHRS, YFSETQ. This CDR3 contains 12 residues.

The chain combines TRBV7-8 with TRBJ2-7, with D uncertain. V was pared by 2 bases and J by 6 bases, with 14 bases between. This CDR3 is 14 amino acids long. CDR1 is SGHVS and CDR2 is FQNEAQ in the germline V gene. CDR3 loop: CASSLKLHDTEQYF. The CDR3 DNA sequence: TGTGCCAGCAGCTTAAAACTACACGATACCGAGCAGTACTTC. Using reference TRBV7-8 and TRBJ2-7 for the parts outside the CDR3, the full variable domain is GAGVSQSPRYKVAKRGQDVALRCDPISGHVSLFWYQQALGQGPEFLTYFQNEAQLDKSGLPSDRFFAERPEGSVSTLKIQRTQQEDSAVYLCASSLKLHDTEQYFGPGTRLTVT.

The table lists this clonotype with many counts. The chain recombines TRBV7-2 with TRBJ2-2; 16 nucleotides agree with TRBD2. Trimming took 4 bases from V and 7 from J; bases not matched to a gene: 6. CDR3 length: 17 residues. Per the germline V gene, CDR1 is SGHTA and CDR2 is FQGNSA. CDR3 region: CASSWGLAGGPGGELFF. CDR3 in DNA: TGTGCCAGCAGCTGGGGACTAGCGGGGGGGCCTGGCGGGGAGCTGTTTTTT.

To note about this clonotype: This sequence may be a read error, since a much larger clone differs from it by one base. The chain uses TRBV6-4 and TRBJ2-3, with 9 bases matching TRBD1. CDR1 is MRHNA and CDR2 is SNTAGT in the germline V gene. The J segment lost 2 bases and the V segment lost 4 bases, leaving 1 base of the junction unmatched. The CDR3 has 14 residues. Here the CDR3 reads CASSGTGDTDTQYF. DNA for the CDR3: TGTGCCAGCAGTGGGACAGGGGACACAGATACGCAGTATTTT.

Written as DNA, the CDR3 is TGCAGTGCTAGACCCGGAACGAGTTCACCCCTCCACTTT. Its protein is CSARPGTSSPLHF. J is TRBJ1-6 and V is TRBV20-1; D gene uncertain. The CDR3 is 13 amino acids. With 2 bases removed from V and 9 bases from J, the gap between germline ends came to 11 bases. CDR1 is DFQATT, CDR2 SNEGSKA, per germline (reference sequence).

This clonotype was detected ten times or more. The J gene is TRBJ1-2, the V gene TRBV5-6; 7 positions agree with TRBD1. CDR1 SGHDT and CDR2 YYEEEE come from the germline V gene. The CDR3 has 14 amino acids. The J segment lost 3 bases and the V segment lost 3 bases, leaving 5 bases of the junction unmatched. CDR3 coding DNA: TGTGCCAGCAGCTCACAGGGGTCGGACTATGGCTACACCTTC. Translating it yields CASSSQGSDYGYTF.

This clonotype showed up just once. The gene calls are TRBV7-9 and TRBJ1-2, with D possibly matching TRBD1 (6 bases). Trimming pared 4 bases from V and 6 bases from J, leaving 18 bases between. Germline CDR1 SEHNR, CDR2 FQNEAQ (reference sequence). This CDR3 spans 15 amino acids. The CDR3 region has the DNA TGTGCCAGCAGCTCATTGGGGGGGCGAAAAGATGGCTACACCTTC. Encoded protein: CASSSLGGRKDGYTF.

Many counts were recorded for this clonotype. CDR3: CASSIGGNTEAFF. The DNA of the CDR3 is TGTGCCAGTAGTATAGGGGGGAACACTGAAGCTTTCTTT. V gene TRBV19 combines with J gene TRBJ1-1, with D uncertain. The CDR3 totals 13 residues. V lost 1 base, J lost 1 base, and 4 bases lay in between. CDR1 is LNHDA, CDR2 SQIVND, per germline (reference sequence).

The chain is built from TRBV2 and TRBJ2-1, with 9 positions matching TRBD1. Per germline, CDR1 SNHLY and CDR2 FYNNEI. V lost 7 bases and J lost 4; bases outside the gene matches: 5. The CDR3 is 14 amino acids. In DNA, the CDR3 is TGTGCCAGCAATGGGGACAGGGCGTACAATGAGCAGTTCTTC. As protein: CASNGDRAYNEQFF.

This clonotype was seen many times. The rearrangement joins TRBV7-6 to TRBJ1-6; possibly TRBD1 for D (5 bases). CDR1 is SGHVS and CDR2 is FNYEAQ in the germline V gene. The germline V and J ends were trimmed by 1 base and 7 bases, with 17 bases remaining between them. The CDR3 covers 17 residues. CDR3 sequence reads: CASSLVGARDGNSPLHF. The CDR3, as DNA: TGTGCCAGCAGCTTAGTTGGAGCCCGGGACGGAAATTCACCCCTCCACTTT.

The chain uses TRBV29-1 and TRBJ2-7; possibly TRBD1 for D (5 bases). CDR3 length equals 13 residues. The germline V and J ends were trimmed by 7 bases and 4 bases, with 17 bases remaining between them. Germline V lookup: CDR1 SQVTM, CDR2 ANQGSEA. The CDR3, as DNA: TGCAGCGCCGTGACGGGCAGGGTATACGAGCAGTACTTC. Translating gives CSAVTGRVYEQYF.

This clonotype showed up just a few times. The chain employs TRBV10-3 and TRBJ1-2; D is uncertain. The CDR3 runs 15 residues. CDR1 and CDR2 (germline): ENHRY, SYGVKD. The V and J ends lost 8 bases and 3 bases respectively, with 19 bases between them. The CDR3 here is CAIRANGSEYYGYTF. CDR3 DNA: TGTGCCATCCGGGCTAATGGCAGTGAGTACTATGGCTACACCTTC.